This T cell receptor beta chain was obtained from a study of blood T cell repertoires in COVID-19. Study overall: From the United States, Italy and Spain came samples of acute and convalescent COVID-19. Nucleic acid was either cDNA or gDNA, and it came from T cells, B-cell-depleted T cells, or PBMCs.

Allocation to cohorts depended on clinical history reported by the participants. Authors' processing steps: Reference gene primers were amplified, and this amplification served to estimate nucleated cell counts. Repertoires were generated with immunoSEQ multiplex PCR, while TCRdb's copy carries only in-frame clones and drops some. The DNA was the basis for D and trimming; V, J and clone size are from that table. The data contain roughly 220,000 clones, about nine tenths of them singletons. This TCR was recovered from a woman aged 40 to 50 with acute COVID-19. Sequencing was carried out using PBMCs or T cells enriched from blood (not recorded which).

The CDR3 reads CASSQVRSDTGNQPQHF. The CDR3 coding sequence is TGCGCCAGCAGCCAAGTGAGGTCAGATACTGGCAATCAGCCCCAGCATTTT. The V and J genes are TRBV4-1 and TRBJ1-5; D gene unclear. The CDR3 is 17 amino acids. Germline V gene sequence: CDR1 MGHRA, CDR2 YSYEKL. Between the trimmed V and J ends, which lost 1 base and 2 bases, there was a span of 15 bases.